This T cell receptor beta chain came from a study of T cells expressing NK-cell markers. From the 5' RACE reads, TCRdb lists one entry per CDR3 protein and no DNA. This sample's table has under 500,000 distinct CDR3 sequences. Germline CDR1 is SGHVS and CDR2 is FQNEAQ. The CDR3 runs to 15 residues. Sequenced material: blood T cells: a sorted CD56 or NKG2C T cell subset, CD4+ or CD8+ T cells, or bulk PBMC T cells (not recorded which). V usage is TRBV7-8 and J usage is TRBJ1-4; absent DNA, TCRdb's TRBD1 call cannot be checked. The receptor comes from a woman between 18 and 69 years old in good health. The CDR3 protein is CASSPGTGEREKLFF.